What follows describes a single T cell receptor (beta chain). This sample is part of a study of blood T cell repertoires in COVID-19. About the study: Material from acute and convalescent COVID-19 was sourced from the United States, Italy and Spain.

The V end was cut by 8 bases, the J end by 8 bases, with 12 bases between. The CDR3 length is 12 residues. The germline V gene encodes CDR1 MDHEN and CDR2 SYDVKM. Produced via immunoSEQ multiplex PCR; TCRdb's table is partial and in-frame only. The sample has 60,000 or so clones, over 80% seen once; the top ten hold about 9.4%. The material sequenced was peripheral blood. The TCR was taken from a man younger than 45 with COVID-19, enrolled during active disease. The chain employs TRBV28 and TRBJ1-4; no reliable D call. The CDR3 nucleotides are TGTGCCAGCGGCGAGCGTGGAGAAAAACTGTTTTTT. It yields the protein CASGERGEKLFF.